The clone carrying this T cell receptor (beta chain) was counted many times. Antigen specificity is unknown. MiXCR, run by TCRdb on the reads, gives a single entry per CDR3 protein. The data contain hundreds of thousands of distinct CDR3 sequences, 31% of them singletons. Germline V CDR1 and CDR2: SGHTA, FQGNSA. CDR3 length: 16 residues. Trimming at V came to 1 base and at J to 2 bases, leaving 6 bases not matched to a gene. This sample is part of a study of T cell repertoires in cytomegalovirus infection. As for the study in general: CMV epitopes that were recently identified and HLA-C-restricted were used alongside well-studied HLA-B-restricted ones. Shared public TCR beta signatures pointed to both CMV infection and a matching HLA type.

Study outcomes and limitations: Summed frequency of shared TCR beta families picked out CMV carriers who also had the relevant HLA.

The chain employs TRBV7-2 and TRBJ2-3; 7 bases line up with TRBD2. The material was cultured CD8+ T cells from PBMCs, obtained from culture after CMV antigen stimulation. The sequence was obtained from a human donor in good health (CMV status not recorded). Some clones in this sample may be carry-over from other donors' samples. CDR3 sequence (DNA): TGTGCCAGCAGCTTAGTCCAAGCGGGGTTCACAGATACGCAGTATTTT. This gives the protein CASSLVQAGFTDTQYF.